This TCR beta chain was recorded in a study of cytomegalovirus exposure and HLA in healthy donors. Study-wide results and limits: Rarity characterized most TCR sequences, yet some public TCRs appeared in many donors. Among the most significant clusters, several appeared linked to common viral pathogens in a later analysis. Association with HLA alleles at 0.05 false discovery rate was found for 15,000 to 20,000 TCR beta sequences in a later analysis.

Looked up from germline, CDR1 is SEHNR and CDR2 is FQNEAQ (reference sequence). The CDR3 totals 15 residues. V lost 4 bases, J lost 1 base, and 14 bases lay in between. The PCR employed 60 Vbeta primers together with 13 Jbeta primers. Profiling relied on immunoSEQ multiplex PCR, and the TCRdb table lists in-frame clones only, not all of them. This repertoire shows some 120,000 clones, around three quarters found once; its top ten account for around 13%. About this clone itself: Its antigen remains unidentified.

The TCR comes from a woman aged 60-70 years in good health and CMV-seropositive. Sequencing input: PBMCs. The J gene is TRBJ2-7, the V gene TRBV7-9, with D unresolved. The CDR3 protein is CASSSRVSTSYEQYF. CDR3 DNA: TGTGCCAGCAGCTCCCGGGTTTCGACGTCCTACGAGCAGTACTTC.